The clone carrying this T cell receptor (beta chain) turned up a few times. Its antigen is undetermined. The germline gives CDR1 SQVTM, CDR2 ANQGSEA. The CDR3 sequence is 15 residues long. The ends were cut back, 7 bases at V and 1 base at J, with 18 bases in the middle. The sample comes from a study of T cell repertoires in cytomegalovirus infection. Study-wide context: It was recently identified HLA-C-restricted and well-studied HLA-B-restricted CMV epitopes that the study used. CMV infection plus the matching HLA type was flagged by public TCR beta signatures. Study-wide results and caveats: The study found HLA-C-restricted CMV-specific TCR beta clonotypes dominating the ex vivo response. The cumulative frequency of public TCR beta families identified carriers of CMV plus the relevant HLA.

One entry per CDR3 protein, called by TCRdb with MiXCR from the reads. This sample has approximately 350,000 distinct CDR3 sequences, with about 34% found just once. The chain has TRBV29-1 and TRBJ2-3; possible D gene TRBD1, 6 bases. Specimen: cultured PBMCs, collected from culture after CMV antigen stimulation. The sequence came from a human donor in good health (CMV status not recorded). Some clones in this sample may be carry-over from other donors' samples. CDR3 region: CSARGLDSRTDTQYF. In DNA form, the CDR3 reads TGCAGCGCGCGTGGGTTGGACAGTCGCACAGATACGCAGTATTTT.